The rows below give T cell receptor beta chains drawn from one sample of a study of T cells in Graves' hyperthyroidism and ophthalmopathy. TCRdb reprocessed the multiplex PCR reads with MiXCR, giving one entry per CDR3 protein. The data contain roughly 250,000 distinct CDR3 sequences, roughly 22% of them singletons. Specimen: blood. All receptors come from a man younger than 45 with Graves' ophthalmopathy. The CDR3 runs from the conserved cysteine through the conserved F or W. Each record gives: clone size, V gene, J gene, D gene, CDR3 protein, CDR3 DNA. The D gene is left open where the match is weak. Where a row states a size, it is once, few, many or the class of an expanded clone; other rows omit it.

-,TRBV6-1,TRBJ1-6,-,CASSEATGDSSPLHF,TGTGCCAGCAGTGAAGCAACGGGGGATAGTTCACCCCTCCACTTT
few,TRBV20-1,TRBJ1-5,-,CSAIGAWDQPQHF,TGCAGTGCTATTGGGGCCTGGGATCAGCCCCAGCATTTT
-,TRBV5-1,TRBJ1-3,-,CASSSSPSSGNTIYF,TGCGCCAGCAGCTCGTCGCCCAGCTCTGGAAACACCATATATTTT
many,TRBV3-1,TRBJ1-1,TRBD1,CASNTRQGQGNTEAFF,TGTGCCAGCAATACCCGCCAGGGACAGGGGAACACTGAAGCTTTCTTT
-,TRBV5-1,TRBJ1-6,-,CASILGQSNSPLHF,TGCGCCAGCATTTTAGGACAGAGTAATTCACCCCTCCACTTT
many,TRBV5-1,TRBJ1-2,TRBD1,CASSQKPGQGDGGYTF,TGCGCCAGCAGCCAGAAACCGGGACAGGGAGACGGTGGCTACACCTTC
many,TRBV27,TRBJ2-5,-,CASSLYRGGSRETQYF,TGTGCCAGCAGTTTATACAGGGGAGGGTCACGAGAGACCCAGTACTTC
many,TRBV20-1,TRBJ2-7,TRBD2,CSARGERGAYEQYF,TGCAGTGCTAGAGGCGAGCGGGGGGCCTACGAGCAGTACTTC
few,TRBV12-5,TRBJ2-7,-,CASGWSGRYEQYF,TGTGCTAGTGGTTGGAGCGGAAGATACGAGCAGTACTTC
-,TRBV5-1,TRBJ1-2,TRBD1,CASSGTGGFTSNGYTF,TGCGCCAGCAGCGGAACAGGGGGATTCACGAGTAATGGCTACACCTTC
few,TRBV20-1,TRBJ2-3,-,CSARRGLSGTATQYF,TGCAGTGCTAGACGAGGGCTATCTGGCACAGCTACGCAGTATTTT
many,TRBV12-3/TRBV12-4,TRBJ1-2,-,CASSSRGDGYTF,TGTGCCAGCAGTTCGAGGGGGGATGGCTACACCTTC
few,TRBV6-2/TRBV6-3,TRBJ2-2,-,CASSFTSSGELFF,TGTGCCAGCAGTTTTACTAGTTCCGGGGAGCTGTTTTTT
once,TRBV2,TRBJ1-2,-,CASSEVGRANYGYTF,TGTGCCAGCAGTGAAGTCGGGAGGGCTAACTATGGCTACACCTTC
few,TRBV14,TRBJ2-1,-,CASSQDTSFNEQFF,TGTGCCAGCAGCCAAGATACTAGCTTCAATGAGCAGTTCTTC
many,TRBV5-1,TRBJ2-1,TRBD2,CASSLELAGPNNEQFF,TGCGCCAGCAGTCTAGAACTAGCGGGTCCTAACAATGAGCAGTTCTTC
many,TRBV11-3,TRBJ2-3,TRBD2,CASSPLTRTSGRRDTQYF,TGTGCCAGCAGCCCCCTGACCCGGACTAGCGGGAGAAGAGATACGCAGTATTTT
many,TRBV11-2,TRBJ2-7,TRBD2,CASTLGGIGYEQYF,TGTGCCAGCACCCTCGGGGGGATTGGCTACGAGCAGTACTTC
-,TRBV9,TRBJ2-3,TRBD2,CASSLRLAGERNTQYF,TGTGCCAGCAGTTTGAGGCTAGCGGGAGAAAGAAATACGCAGTATTTT
-,TRBV28,TRBJ2-3,-,CASSLLVSSDTQYF,TGTGCCAGCAGTTTATTAGTTTCGTCAGATACGCAGTATTTT
once,TRBV12-5,TRBJ2-7,-,CASGSSSSGYEQYF,TGTGCTAGTGGTTCGTCGTCAAGCGGCTACGAGCAGTACTTC
many,TRBV24-1,TRBJ2-4,TRBD2,CATSPSGRDIQYF,TGTGCCACCAGCCCTAGCGGGAGGGACATTCAGTACTTC
-,TRBV20-1,TRBJ2-1,TRBD2,CSARDLAGGDEQFF,TGCAGTGCTAGGGATCTAGCGGGTGGAGATGAGCAGTTCTTC